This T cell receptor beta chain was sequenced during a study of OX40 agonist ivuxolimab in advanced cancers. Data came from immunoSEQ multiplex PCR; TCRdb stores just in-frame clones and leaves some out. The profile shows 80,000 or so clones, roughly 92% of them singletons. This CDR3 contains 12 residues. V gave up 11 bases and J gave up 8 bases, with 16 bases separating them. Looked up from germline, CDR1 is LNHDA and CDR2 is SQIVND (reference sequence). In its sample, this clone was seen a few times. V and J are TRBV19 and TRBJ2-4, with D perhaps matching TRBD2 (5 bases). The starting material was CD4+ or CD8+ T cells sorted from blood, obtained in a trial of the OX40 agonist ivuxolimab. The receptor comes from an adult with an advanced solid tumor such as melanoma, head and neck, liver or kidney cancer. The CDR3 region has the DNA TGTGCCCCCGGCGGGTTCTGGGACATTCAGTACTTC. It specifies CAPGGFWDIQYF.